A selection of T cell receptor beta chains follows, all from one sample in a study of blood T cell repertoires in COVID-19. Assay used: immunoSEQ multiplex PCR; TCRdb lists only in-frame clones, some missing. The table lists under 350,000 clones, approximately 86% of them singletons. Sequencing input: peripheral blood. The receptors were sampled from a man between 18 and 29 years old with active or convalescent COVID-19. Each CDR3 is given with its conserved first and last residue. Each record gives: V gene, J gene, D gene, clone size, CDR3 DNA, CDR3 protein. The D gene is left open where the match is weak. Some rows have no size entry. The others give once, few or many, or a class for an expanded clone.

>TRBV6-5|TRBJ1-6|.|.
TGTGCCAGCAGTTACGACAGAAGTAATTCACCCCTCCACTTT
CASSYDRSNSPLHF
>TRBV6-5|TRBJ1-2|.|few
TGTGCCAGCCTCCCCGGGGACTATGGCTACACCTTC
CASLPGDYGYTF
>TRBV6-2/TRBV6-3|TRBJ1-2|.|.
TGTGCCAGCAGTCAACCCCCCACTAATGGCTACACCTTC
CASSQPPTNGYTF
>TRBV27|TRBJ2-5|TRBD2|few
TGTGCCAGCAGCCTAGCGGGGGGGGGAGAGACCCAGTACTTC
CASSLAGGGETQYF
>TRBV2|TRBJ2-3|.|.
TGTGCCAGCAGTGAAACCCCGCCCGGAGGTTGGACAGATACGCAGTATTTT
CASSETPPGGWTDTQYF
>TRBV6-4|TRBJ2-7|TRBD2|.
TGTGCCAGCAGTCCCGTGTGTAGCGGGATAATCTACTACGAGCAGTACTTC
CASSPVCSGIIYYEQYF
>TRBV7-2|TRBJ2-3|.|.
TGTGCCAGCACCACTCGGGGAGATACGCAGTATTTT
CASTTRGDTQYF
>TRBV13|TRBJ1-3|.|.
TGTGCCAGCAGCTTGTCTCAGGTTCCGAACACCATATATTTT
CASSLSQVPNTIYF
>TRBV19|TRBJ2-2|.|.
TGTGCCAGTAAGGTGGGGCTGGAACACGGGGAGCTGTTTTTT
CASKVGLEHGELFF
>TRBV5-4|TRBJ2-5|TRBD2|.
TGTGCCAGCAGCTTGGCGGGGGGGAAAGAGACCCAGTACTTC
CASSLAGGKETQYF
>TRBV28|TRBJ2-4|.|.
TGTGCCAGCAGCAAGTTAGGGGGAGGGGAGATGGCCAAAAACATTCAGTACTTC
CASSKLGGGEMAKNIQYF
>TRBV27|TRBJ1-1|TRBD1|few
TGTGCCAGCAGTTCAGGGGGCGCGGACACTGAAGCTTTCTTT
CASSSGGADTEAFF
>TRBV3-1/TRBV3-2|TRBJ2-2|.|.
TGTGCCAGCAGCCAAGCAGTATCCCTTCAGGGGGAGCTGTTTTTT
CASSQAVSLQGELFF
>TRBV5-5|TRBJ2-5|.|.
TGTGCCAGCACCGGGGACACCCAAGAGACCCAGTACTTC
CASTGDTQETQYF
>TRBV28|TRBJ2-7|TRBD1|.
TGTGCCAGCGGACAGGGCCCCTCCTACGAGCAGTACTTC
CASGQGPSYEQYF
>TRBV6-6|TRBJ1-3|.|.
TGTGCCAGCAGTTACGGGACAACCATATATTTT
CASSYGTTIYF
>TRBV5-1|TRBJ2-3|.|few
TGCGCCAGCAGCCCCGGGACGGACAGAGTGGATACGCAGTATTTT
CASSPGTDRVDTQYF
>TRBV19|TRBJ2-1|.|once
TGTGCCAGTAGTACTTCCGGGAGCTCCTACAATGAGCAGTTCTTC
CASSTSGSSYNEQFF
>TRBV5-5|TRBJ1-4|.|.
TGTGCCAGCAGCCGCCTGACTTTAAGAGCAACTAATGAAAAACTGTTTTTT
CASSRLTLRATNEKLFF
>TRBV6-4|TRBJ2-2|.|.
TGTGCCAGCAGTGAAAGAGGGTCAGATAACACCGGGGAGCTGTTTTTT
CASSERGSDNTGELFF
>TRBV29-1|TRBJ1-2|.|.
TGCAGCGTTGAAGATGGCTTTAACTATGGCTACACCTTC
CSVEDGFNYGYTF
>TRBV9|TRBJ2-7|.|.
TGTGCCAGCAGCCCGACCCAGGGATACCCCTACGAGCAGTACTTC
CASSPTQGYPYEQYF
>TRBV5-1|TRBJ2-2|.|.
TGCGCCAGCAGCTTTTTCGGGGGGAACACCGGGGAGCTGTTTTTT
CASSFFGGNTGELFF
>TRBV19|TRBJ2-1|TRBD2|once
TGTGCCAGTAAGGGACTAGCGGGCTACAATGAGCAGTTCTTC
CASKGLAGYNEQFF
>TRBV5-1|TRBJ2-2|.|once
TGCGCCAGCAGCGCCGACAGGTTCACCGGGGAGCTGTTTTTT
CASSADRFTGELFF
>TRBV5-6|TRBJ2-3|TRBD1|.
TGTGCCAGCAGCGATCAGCGGGACAGGGGCACAGATACGCAGTATTTT
CASSDQRDRGTDTQYF
>TRBV13|TRBJ2-2|TRBD1|.
TGTGCCAGCAGCTCCAGTTGGGGACAGGGGTCCGGGGAGCTGTTTTTT
CASSSSWGQGSGELFF
>TRBV5-1|TRBJ2-1|.|.
TGCGCCAGCAGCTTGGATGTATCCTACAATGAGCAGTTCTTC
CASSLDVSYNEQFF
>TRBV5-6|TRBJ2-2|TRBD1|.
TGTGCCAGCAGCTTATGGGTAACAGGGGCCGGGGAGCTGTTTTTT
CASSLWVTGAGELFF
>TRBV5-1|TRBJ2-1|TRBD2|.
TGCGCCAGCAGCTCCGAATTAGCGGGGGTACAGCAGTTCTTC
CASSSELAGVQQFF
>TRBV11-1|TRBJ2-3|.|.
TGTGCCAGCAGTCTTGGACAGCACACAGATACGCAGTATTTT
CASSLGQHTDTQYF
>TRBV4-3|TRBJ2-5|TRBD1|.
TGCGCCACCCGACAGGGTGAAGAGACCCAGTACTTC
CATRQGEETQYF
>TRBV7-9|TRBJ2-7|TRBD1|.
TGTGCCAGCAGCAACCCTCGACGAGGGACAGAGGTGGGCACCTACGAGCAGTACTTC
CASSNPRRGTEVGTYEQYF
>TRBV29-1|TRBJ2-3|TRBD2|.
TGCAGCGCGGAACGACTAGCGGGACCAGATACGCAGTATTTT
CSAERLAGPDTQYF
>TRBV2|TRBJ1-4|.|.
TGTGCCAGCAGCCATGCCAGGGAGGAGGGTGAAAAACTGTTTTTT
CASSHAREEGEKLFF
>TRBV2|TRBJ1-1|.|.
TGTGCCAGCAGTGAAGGTTCGCAGGGGCAGACTGAAGCTTTCTTT
CASSEGSQGQTEAFF
>TRBV9|TRBJ2-5|TRBD2|.
TGTGCCAGCAGCGAGGGCCCCGGGGGGGAGACCCAGTACTTC
CASSEGPGGETQYF
>TRBV18|TRBJ1-6|.|.
TGTGCCAGCTCACTCTTGCCCCCTTCGACGGGGGTTTTAAATTCACCCCTCCACTTT
CASSLLPPSTGVLNSPLHF
>TRBV5-1|TRBJ2-5|TRBD1|once
TGCGCCAGCAGCCGACTGGGACAGGGGATAGGGGAGACCCAGTACTTC
CASSRLGQGIGETQYF
>TRBV7-9|TRBJ2-1|.|.
TGTGCCAGCAGCTTAGCCGCCTTGGGGGAAGGAGGGGCTTACAATGAGCAGTTCTTC
CASSLAALGEGGAYNEQFF
>TRBV7-9|TRBJ1-5|TRBD1|many
TGTGCCAGCAGCAGGACAGGGGGAGGGTCGGGCAATCAGCCCCAGCATTTT
CASSRTGGGSGNQPQHF
>TRBV9|TRBJ2-5|.|.
TGTGCCAGCAGCGGGACCACTAGTGGGGAGACCCAGTACTTC
CASSGTTSGETQYF
>TRBV27|TRBJ2-7|TRBD1|.
TGTGCCAGCAGTTTAAAGGGGGCCCCCTCCTACGAGCAGTACTTC
CASSLKGAPSYEQYF